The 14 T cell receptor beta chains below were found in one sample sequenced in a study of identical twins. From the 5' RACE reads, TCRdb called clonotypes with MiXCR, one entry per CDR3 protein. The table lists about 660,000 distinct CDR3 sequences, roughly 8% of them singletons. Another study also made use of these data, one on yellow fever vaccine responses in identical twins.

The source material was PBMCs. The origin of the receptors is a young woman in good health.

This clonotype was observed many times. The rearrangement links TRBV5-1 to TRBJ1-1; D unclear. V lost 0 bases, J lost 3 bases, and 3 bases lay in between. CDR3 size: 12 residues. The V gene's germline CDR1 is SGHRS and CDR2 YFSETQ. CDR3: CASSLGDTEAFF. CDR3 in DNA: TGCGCCAGCAGCTTGGGTGACACTGAAGCTTTCTTT.

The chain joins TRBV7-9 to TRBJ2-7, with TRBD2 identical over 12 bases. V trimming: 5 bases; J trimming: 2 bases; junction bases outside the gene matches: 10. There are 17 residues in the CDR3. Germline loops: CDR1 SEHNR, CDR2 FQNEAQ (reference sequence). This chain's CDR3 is CASSPPWTSGIAYEQYF. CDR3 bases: TGTGCCAGCAGCCCTCCCTGGACTAGCGGGATAGCCTACGAGCAGTACTTC.

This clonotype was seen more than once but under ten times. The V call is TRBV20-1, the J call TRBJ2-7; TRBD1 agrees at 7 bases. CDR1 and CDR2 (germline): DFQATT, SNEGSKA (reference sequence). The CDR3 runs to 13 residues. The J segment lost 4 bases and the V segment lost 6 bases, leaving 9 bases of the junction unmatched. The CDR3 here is CSAAGVRGYEQYF. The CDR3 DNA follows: TGCAGTGCCGCAGGGGTCAGGGGGTACGAGCAGTACTTC.

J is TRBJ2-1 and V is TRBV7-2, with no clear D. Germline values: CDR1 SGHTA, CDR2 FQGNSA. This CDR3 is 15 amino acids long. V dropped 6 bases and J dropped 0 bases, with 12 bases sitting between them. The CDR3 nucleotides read TGTGCCAGCAGAGATGGGCGATACTCCTACAATGAGCAGTTCTTC. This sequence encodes CASRDGRYSYNEQFF.

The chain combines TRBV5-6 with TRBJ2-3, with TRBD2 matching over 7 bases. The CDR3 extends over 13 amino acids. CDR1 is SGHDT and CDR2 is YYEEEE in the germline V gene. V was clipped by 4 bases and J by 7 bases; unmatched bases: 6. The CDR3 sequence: CASSLFGGNTQYF. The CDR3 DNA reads TGTGCCAGCAGCCTCTTCGGGGGGAATACGCAGTATTTT.

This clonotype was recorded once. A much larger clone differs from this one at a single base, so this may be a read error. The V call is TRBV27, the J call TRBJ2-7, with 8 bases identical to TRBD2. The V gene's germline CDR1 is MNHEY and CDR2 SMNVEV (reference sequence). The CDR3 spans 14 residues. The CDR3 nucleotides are TGTGCCAGCAGTTACAGCGGGGGACCCTACCAGCAGTACTTC. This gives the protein CASSYSGGPYQQYF.

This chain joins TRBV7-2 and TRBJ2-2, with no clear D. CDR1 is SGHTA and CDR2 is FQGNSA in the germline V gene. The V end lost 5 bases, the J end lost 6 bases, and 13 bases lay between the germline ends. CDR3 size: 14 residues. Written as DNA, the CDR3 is TGTGCCAGCAGCCCTGGGTTGAGATCCGGGGAGCTGTTTTTT. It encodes CASSPGLRSGELFF.

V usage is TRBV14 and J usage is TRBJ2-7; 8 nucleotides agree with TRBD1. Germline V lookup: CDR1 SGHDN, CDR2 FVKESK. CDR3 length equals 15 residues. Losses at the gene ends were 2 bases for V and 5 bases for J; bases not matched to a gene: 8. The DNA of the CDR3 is TGTGCCAGCAGCCAACGGACAGGGTTTTCGGACGAGCAGTACTTC. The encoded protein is CASSQRTGFSDEQYF.

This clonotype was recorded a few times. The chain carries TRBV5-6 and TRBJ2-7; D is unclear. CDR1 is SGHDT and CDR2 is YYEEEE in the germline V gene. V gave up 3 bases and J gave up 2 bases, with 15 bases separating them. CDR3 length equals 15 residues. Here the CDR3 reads CASSSWWARTYEQYF. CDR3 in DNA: TGTGCCAGCAGCTCGTGGTGGGCTCGAACCTACGAGCAGTACTTC.

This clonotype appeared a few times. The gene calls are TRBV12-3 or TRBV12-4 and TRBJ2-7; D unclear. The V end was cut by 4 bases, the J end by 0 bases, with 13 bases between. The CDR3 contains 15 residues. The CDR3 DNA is TGTGCCAGCAGTTCCCGGACCCTTAGCTCCTACGAGCAGTACTTC. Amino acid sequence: CASSSRTLSSYEQYF.

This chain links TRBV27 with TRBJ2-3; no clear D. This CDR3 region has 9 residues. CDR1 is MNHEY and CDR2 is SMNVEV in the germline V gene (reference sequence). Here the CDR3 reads CENTDTQYF. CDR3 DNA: TGTGAAAACACAGATACGCAGTATTTT.

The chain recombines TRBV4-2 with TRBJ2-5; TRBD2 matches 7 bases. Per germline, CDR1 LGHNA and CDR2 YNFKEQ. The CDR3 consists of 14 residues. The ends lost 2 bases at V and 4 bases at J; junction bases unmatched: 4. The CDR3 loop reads CASSQPGGGETQYF. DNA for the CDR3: TGTGCCAGCAGCCAACCGGGGGGAGGAGAGACCCAGTACTTC.

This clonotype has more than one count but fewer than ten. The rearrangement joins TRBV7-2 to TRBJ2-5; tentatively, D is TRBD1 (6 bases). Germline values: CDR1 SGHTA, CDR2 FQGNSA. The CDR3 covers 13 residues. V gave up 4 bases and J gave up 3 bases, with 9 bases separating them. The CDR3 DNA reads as TGTGCCAGCAGCTGGGGACATGAAGAGACCCAGTACTTC. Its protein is CASSWGHEETQYF.

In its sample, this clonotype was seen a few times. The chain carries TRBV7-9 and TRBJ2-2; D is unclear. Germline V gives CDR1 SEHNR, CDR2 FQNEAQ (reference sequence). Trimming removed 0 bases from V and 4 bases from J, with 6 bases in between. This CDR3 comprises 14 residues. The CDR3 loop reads CASSLALSTGELFF. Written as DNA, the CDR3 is TGTGCCAGCAGCTTAGCCTTGAGCACCGGGGAGCTGTTTTTT.